The sequence of this T cell receptor beta chain was determined in a study of vaccination and CD4 T cells after COVID-19. Germline V CDR1 and CDR2: MGHRA, YSYEKL. The CDR3 has 23 amino acids, counting both end residues. As for treatment: approximately 10-day PBMC culture with coronavirus spike peptide pools or control peptides (ViraFEST assay). CD4+ T cells that had been cultured provided DNA sequenced with the Oncomine TCR Beta short-read assay. Each CDR3 protein is one row after TCRdb ran MiXCR on the PCR reads. The sample includes around 4,500 distinct CDR3 sequences, 48% seen only once; the top ten take about 19%. Worth noting for this clonotype: Its antigen is undetermined. The limits of the CDR3 on the DNA are not certain, so only TCRdb's listed CDR3 is given.

This chain links TRBV4-1 with TRBJ2-2; whether TRBD2, the table's D call, matches the DNA was not checked. The TCR comes from a human donor who had recovered from COVID-19. The specimen sequenced was CD4+ T cells from blood, cultured in vitro. The CDR3: CASTNQTSMYLCASLRDTGELFF.